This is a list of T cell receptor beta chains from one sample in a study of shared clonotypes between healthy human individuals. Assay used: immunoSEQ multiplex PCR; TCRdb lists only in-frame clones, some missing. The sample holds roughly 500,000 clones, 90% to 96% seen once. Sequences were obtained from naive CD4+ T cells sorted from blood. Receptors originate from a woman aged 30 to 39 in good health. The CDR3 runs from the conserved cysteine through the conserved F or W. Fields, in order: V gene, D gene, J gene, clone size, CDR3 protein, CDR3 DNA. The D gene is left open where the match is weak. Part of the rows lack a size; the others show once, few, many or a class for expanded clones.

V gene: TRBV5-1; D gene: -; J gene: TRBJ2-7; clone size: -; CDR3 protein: CASRDTRGEQYF; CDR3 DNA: TGCGCCAGCAGGGACACTAGGGGCGAGCAGTACTTC
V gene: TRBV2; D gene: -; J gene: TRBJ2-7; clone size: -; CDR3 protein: CASSGTGWGSYEQYF; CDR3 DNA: TGTGCCAGCAGTGGAACAGGGTGGGGCTCCTACGAGCAGTACTTC
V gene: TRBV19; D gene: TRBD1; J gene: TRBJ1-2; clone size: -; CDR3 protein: CASSPEGQAIYGYTF; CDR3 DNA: TGTGCCAGTAGTCCCGAGGGACAGGCAATCTATGGCTACACCTTC
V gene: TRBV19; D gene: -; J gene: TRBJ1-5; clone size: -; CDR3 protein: CASNQGEGALSNQPQHF; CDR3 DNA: TGTGCCAGTAATCAGGGTGAAGGGGCCCTTAGCAATCAGCCCCAGCATTTT
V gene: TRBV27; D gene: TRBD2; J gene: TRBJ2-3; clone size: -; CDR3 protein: CASSLASSGRAWDTQYF; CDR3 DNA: TGTGCCAGCAGTTTGGCATCTAGCGGGAGGGCCTGGGATACGCAGTATTTT
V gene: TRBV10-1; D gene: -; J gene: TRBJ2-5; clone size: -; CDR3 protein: CAILSGQHQETQYF; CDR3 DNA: TGCGCCATCCTATCGGGTCAGCACCAAGAGACCCAGTACTTC
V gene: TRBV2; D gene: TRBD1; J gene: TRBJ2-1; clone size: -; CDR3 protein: CASSFQGQGSIHEQFF; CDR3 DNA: TGTGCCAGCAGTTTTCAGGGACAGGGAAGCATCCATGAGCAGTTCTTC
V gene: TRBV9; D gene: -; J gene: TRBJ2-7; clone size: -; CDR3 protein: CASSPTGRNPSDLYEQYF; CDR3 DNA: TGTGCCAGCAGCCCCACAGGGCGTAATCCCTCTGATTTATACGAGCAGTACTTC
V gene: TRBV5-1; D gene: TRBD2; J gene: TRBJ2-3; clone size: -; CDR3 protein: CASSSLTSGRGTDTQYF; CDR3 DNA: TGCGCCAGCAGCTCCTTGACTAGCGGGAGGGGCACAGATACGCAGTATTTT
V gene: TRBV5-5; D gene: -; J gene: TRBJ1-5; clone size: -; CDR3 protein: CASSLFVESNQPQHF; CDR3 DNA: TGTGCCAGCAGCTTGTTCGTTGAAAGCAATCAGCCCCAGCATTTT
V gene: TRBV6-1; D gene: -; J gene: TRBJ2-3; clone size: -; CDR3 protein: CASSERGTPGTDTQYF; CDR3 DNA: TGTGCCAGCAGTGAACGCGGGACCCCAGGCACAGATACGCAGTATTTT
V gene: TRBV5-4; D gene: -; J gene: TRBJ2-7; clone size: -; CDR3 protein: CASSFSGETYEQYF; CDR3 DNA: TGTGCCAGCAGCTTTTCAGGAGAGACCTACGAGCAGTACTTC
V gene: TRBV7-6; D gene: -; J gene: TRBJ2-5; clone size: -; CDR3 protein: CASSLGPSEKETQYF; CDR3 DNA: TGTGCCAGCAGCTTAGGCCCGAGCGAGAAAGAGACCCAGTACTTC
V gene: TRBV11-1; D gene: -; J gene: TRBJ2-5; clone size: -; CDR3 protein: CASSLGVVQETQYF; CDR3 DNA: TGTGCCAGCAGCTTAGGCGTTGTCCAAGAGACCCAGTACTTC
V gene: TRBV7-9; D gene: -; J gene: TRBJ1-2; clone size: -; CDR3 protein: CASSTPADGNYGYTF; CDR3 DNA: TGTGCCAGCAGCACCCCAGCGGACGGTAACTATGGCTACACCTTC
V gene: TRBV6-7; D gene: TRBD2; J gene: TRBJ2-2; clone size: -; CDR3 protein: CASSQTSGRYTGELFF; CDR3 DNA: TGTGCCAGCAGTCAGACTAGCGGGAGGTACACCGGGGAGCTGTTTTTT
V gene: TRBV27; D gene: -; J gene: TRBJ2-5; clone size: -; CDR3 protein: CASSGLGGFQYF; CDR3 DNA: TGTGCCAGCAGTGGACTGGGGGGTTTCCAGTACTTC
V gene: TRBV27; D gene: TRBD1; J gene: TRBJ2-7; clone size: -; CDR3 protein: CASSIYHRDRGLYEQYF; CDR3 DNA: TGTGCCAGCAGTATATATCACCGGGACAGGGGGCTCTACGAGCAGTACTTC
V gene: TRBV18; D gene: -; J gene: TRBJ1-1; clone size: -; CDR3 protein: CASSPGQNTEAFF; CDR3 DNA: TGTGCCAGCTCACCAGGACAGAACACTGAAGCTTTCTTT
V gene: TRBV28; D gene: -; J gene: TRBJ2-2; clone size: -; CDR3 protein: CASRRQSTGELFF; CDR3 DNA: TGTGCCAGCAGACGACAGAGCACCGGGGAGCTGTTTTTT
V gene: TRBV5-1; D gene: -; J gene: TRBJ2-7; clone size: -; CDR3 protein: CASSLQGRAPYEQYF; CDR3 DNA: TGCGCCAGCAGCTTGCAGGGCAGGGCGCCCTACGAGCAGTACTTC
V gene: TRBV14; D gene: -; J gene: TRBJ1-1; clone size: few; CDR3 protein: CASSQARGNEAFF; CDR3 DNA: TGTGCCAGCAGCCAAGCGAGGGGGAATGAAGCTTTCTTT
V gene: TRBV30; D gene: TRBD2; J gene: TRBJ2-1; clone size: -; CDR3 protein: CASTSGQSSYNEQFF; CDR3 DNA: TGTGCCTCCACTAGCGGGCAGAGCTCCTACAATGAGCAGTTCTTC
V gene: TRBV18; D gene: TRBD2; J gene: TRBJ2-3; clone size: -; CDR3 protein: CASSPGGGHTQYF; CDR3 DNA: TGTGCCAGCTCACCGGGCGGGGGTCATACGCAGTATTTT
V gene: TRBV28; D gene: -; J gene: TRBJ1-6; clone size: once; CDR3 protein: CASSFGQHF; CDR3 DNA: TGTGCCAGCAGTTTTGGGCAGCACTTT
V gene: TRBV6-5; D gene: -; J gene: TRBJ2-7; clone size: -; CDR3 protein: CASSYNRDYYEQYF; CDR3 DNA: TGTGCCAGCAGTTATAACCGGGATTACTACGAGCAGTACTTC
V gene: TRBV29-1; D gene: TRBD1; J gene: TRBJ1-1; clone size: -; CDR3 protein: CSVDRGYMNTEAFF; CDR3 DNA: TGCAGCGTCGACAGGGGATACATGAACACTGAAGCTTTCTTT
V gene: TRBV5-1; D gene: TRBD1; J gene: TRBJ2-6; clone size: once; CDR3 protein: CASRGGDRGSSGANVLTF; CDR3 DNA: TGCGCCAGCAGGGGCGGGGACAGGGGGTCTTCTGGGGCCAACGTCCTGACTTTC
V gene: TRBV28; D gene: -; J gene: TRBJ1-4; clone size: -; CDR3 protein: CASSKTWGEKLFF; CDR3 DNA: TGTGCCAGCAGTAAGACCTGGGGGGAAAAACTGTTTTTT
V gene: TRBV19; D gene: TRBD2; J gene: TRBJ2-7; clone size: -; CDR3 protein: CASSKLAGGTYEQYF; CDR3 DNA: TGTGCCAGTAGTAAACTAGCGGGAGGCACCTACGAGCAGTACTTC